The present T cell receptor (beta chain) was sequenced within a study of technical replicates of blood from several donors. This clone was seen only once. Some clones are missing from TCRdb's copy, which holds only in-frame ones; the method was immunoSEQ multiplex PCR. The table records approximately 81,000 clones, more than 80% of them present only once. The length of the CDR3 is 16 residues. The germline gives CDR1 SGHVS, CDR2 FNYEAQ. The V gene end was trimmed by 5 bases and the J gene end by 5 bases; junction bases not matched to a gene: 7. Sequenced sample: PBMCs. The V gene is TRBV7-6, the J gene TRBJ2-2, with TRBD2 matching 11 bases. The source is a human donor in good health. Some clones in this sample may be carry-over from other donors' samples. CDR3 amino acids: CASSVTSGIGTGELFF. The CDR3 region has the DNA TGTGCCAGCAGCGTGACTAGCGGGATAGGTACCGGGGAGCTGTTTTTT. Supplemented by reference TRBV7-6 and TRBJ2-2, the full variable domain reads GAGVSQSPRYKVTKRGQDVALRCDPISGHVSLYWYRQALGQGPEFLTYFNYEAQQDKSGLPNDRFSAERPEGSISTLTIQRTEQRDSAMYRCASSVTSGIGTGELFFGEGSRLTVL.